The 27 T cell receptor beta chains given below trace back to one sample, sequenced in a study of T cell responses to AZD1222 COVID-19 vaccine. The repertoire was sequenced with immunoSEQ multiplex PCR; TCRdb's copy has only in-frame clones and lacks some. The sample yields about 60,000 clones, just over 90% seen once. The specimen was peripheral blood, collected 28 days after the second dose of the MenACWY control vaccine. These receptors all stem from an adult who received the MenACWY meningococcal vaccine as a control.

This chain uses TRBV3-1 (or the pseudogene TRBV3-2) with TRBJ2-7; D unresolved. There are 15 residues in the CDR3. The V gene lost 4 bases and the J gene lost 0 bases, with 13 bases spanning the gap. Germline lookup yields CDR1 LGHDT and CDR2 YNNKEL (reference sequence). The CDR3 DNA reads as TGTGCCAGCAGCCCATCCGACTCAAGCTCCTACGAGCAGTACTTC. Amino acid sequence: CASSPSDSSSYEQYF.

This chain's CDR3 is CSVVNDLGGGTEAFF. For the CDR3, the DNA is TGCAGCGTTGTAAATGACTTGGGCGGCGGCACTGAAGCTTTCTTT. The V call is TRBV29-1, the J call TRBJ1-1; D unclear. The CDR3 runs to 15 residues. CDR1 and CDR2 (germline): SQVTM, ANQGSEA. V was pared by 4 bases and J by 4 bases, with 19 bases between.

The rearrangement links TRBV5-4 to TRBJ2-7; the match to TRBD2 covers 8 bases. The CDR3 runs to 15 residues. Trimming at V came to 3 bases and at J to 2 bases, leaving 7 bases not matched to a gene. The germline V gene has CDR1 SGHNT and CDR2 YYREEE (reference sequence). The CDR3 sequence: CASSSPLAVPYEQYF. The CDR3 bases are TGTGCCAGCAGCTCCCCACTAGCGGTCCCCTACGAGCAGTACTTC.

This chain joins TRBV5-4 and TRBJ2-3; D tentatively fits TRBD1 or TRBD2 (5 bases each). V dropped 2 bases and J dropped 0 bases, with 13 bases sitting between them. Germline-derived CDR1 and CDR2 are SGHNT and YYREEE (reference sequence). The CDR3 runs to 16 residues. Here the CDR3 reads CASSLMRGISTDTQYF. For the CDR3, the DNA is TGTGCCAGCAGCTTAATGAGGGGCATTAGCACAGATACGCAGTATTTT.

The CDR3 DNA sequence: TGTGCCAGCAGCGTAGTTGGGACTGGAGAGACCCAGTACTTC. It translates to CASSVVGTGETQYF. The rearrangement joins TRBV9 to TRBJ2-5; TRBD2 is a possible D gene (6 bases). Germline V gene lookup returns CDR1 SGDLS and CDR2 YYNGEE. The CDR3 totals 14 residues. Trimming pared 0 bases from V and 4 bases from J, leaving 10 bases between.

The gene calls are TRBV5-1 and TRBJ1-1, with 7 nucleotides matching TRBD1. Germline CDR1 SGHRS, CDR2 YFSETQ. The CDR3 is 14 residues long. J was trimmed by 2 bases and V by 3 bases; bases with no gene match: 4. The CDR3 bases are TGCGCCAGCAGCTCGACAGGGACAAACACTGAAGCTTTCTTT. Translating it yields CASSSTGTNTEAFF.

The chain recombines TRBV5-1 with TRBJ1-3; D remains ambiguous. Trimming left V 0 bases short and J 1 base short, with 5 bases between. The CDR3 is 14 residues long. Looked up from germline, CDR1 is SGHRS and CDR2 is YFSETQ. The CDR3 protein is CASSLGVSGNTIYF. The CDR3 DNA reads TGCGCCAGCAGCTTGGGCGTGTCTGGAAACACCATATATTTT.

Only one count was recorded for this clone. The chain links TRBV5-1 to TRBJ2-1, with 12 bases identical to TRBD2. J was trimmed by 8 bases and V by 1 base; bases with no gene match: 4. This CDR3 comprises 15 residues. The germline gives CDR1 SGHRS, CDR2 YFSETQ. The CDR3 DNA reads as TGCGCCAGCAGCTTGACTAGCGGGAGGTTTGATGAGCAGTTCTTC. Amino acid sequence: CASSLTSGRFDEQFF.

The gene calls are TRBV5-4 and TRBJ1-4; 7 bases agree with TRBD1. The CDR3 spans 16 residues. J was trimmed by 4 bases and V by 4 bases; bases with no gene match: 10. Germline values: CDR1 SGHNT, CDR2 YYREEE (reference sequence). This CDR3 reads CASSNDRDSFNEKLFF. As DNA, the CDR3 is TGTGCCAGCAGCAACGACCGGGACAGTTTTAATGAAAAACTGTTTTTT.

This chain connects TRBV10-3 to TRBJ1-1, with 7 bases lining up with TRBD1. The CDR3 spans 17 residues. The ends lost 2 bases at V and 7 bases at J; junction bases unmatched: 16. Germline CDR1 reads ENHRY; CDR2 reads SYGVKD. The DNA for the CDR3 is TGTGCCATCAGTGAGGCCGACCCCGCAGGGGGAGGATTTGAAGCTTTCTTT. Its protein product is CAISEADPAGGGFEAFF.

This clone was observed a few times. V and J are TRBV7-9 and TRBJ1-4; 10 nucleotides match TRBD1. The CDR3 is 15 residues long. The germline V gene encodes CDR1 SEHNR and CDR2 FQNEAQ (reference sequence). The J segment lost 7 bases and the V segment lost 3 bases, leaving 5 bases of the junction unmatched. The CDR3 nucleotides are TGTGCCAGCAGCTTCGTGGGACAGGGGTCTGAAAAACTGTTTTTT. It yields the protein CASSFVGQGSEKLFF.

The genes are TRBV28 and TRBJ1-4, with 8 bases that match TRBD1. With 3 bases clipped from V and 3 bases from J, the junction kept 3 bases outside the gene matches. The germline gives CDR1 MDHEN, CDR2 SYDVKM. The CDR3 sequence is 15 residues long. The CDR3 bases are TGTGCCAGCAGTTTGCGGACAGGGCCTAATGAAAAACTGTTTTTT. Translation: CASSLRTGPNEKLFF. Complete variable domain (other parts from reference TRBV28 and TRBJ1-4): DVKVTQSSRYLVKRTGEKVFLECVQDMDHENMFWYRQDPGLGLRLIYFSYDVKMKEKGDIPEGYSVSREKKERFSLILESASTNQTSMYLCASSLRTGPNEKLFFGSGTQLSVL.

The gene calls are TRBV28 and TRBJ1-1; D might be TRBD1 (5 bases). Germline CDR1 is MDHEN and CDR2 is SYDVKM. Trimming removed 5 bases from V and 0 bases from J, with 13 bases in between. The CDR3 has 15 residues. This CDR3 reads CASSTPGVMNTEAFF. CDR3 DNA: TGTGCCAGCAGTACCCCGGGGGTAATGAACACTGAAGCTTTCTTT.

A note on this clone: A junction boundary mismatches the germline segment, possibly from a read error. The rearrangement links TRBV2 to TRBJ2-7; 7 bases are shared with TRBD2. Germline CDR1 reads SNHLY; CDR2 reads FYNNEI. This CDR3 region has 14 residues. CDR3 DNA: TGTGCCAGCAGTCAAGCGGGGCTCTCCTACGAGCAGTACTTC. Translation gives CASSQAGLSYEQYF.

V is TRBV19 and J is TRBJ2-5; D is tentatively TRBD1 or TRBD2 (6 bases each). The germline V gene encodes CDR1 LNHDA and CDR2 SQIVND (reference sequence). Between the trimmed V and J ends, which lost 3 bases and 0 bases, there was a span of 11 bases. CDR3 length equals 15 residues. DNA of the CDR3: TGTGCCAGTAGTATCGGGGGCGGGGACCAAGAGACCCAGTACTTC. Translated: CASSIGGGDQETQYF. Filled out from reference TRBV19 and TRBJ2-5, the complete variable domain reads DGGITQSPKYLFRKEGQNVTLSCEQNLNHDAMYWYRQDPGQGLRLIYYSQIVNDFQKGDIAEGYSVSREKKESFPLTVTSAQKNPTAFYLCASSIGGGDQETQYFGPGTRLLVL.

The CDR3 here is CASNNPSNRSYEQYF. In DNA, the CDR3 is TGTGCCAGCAACAACCCTTCTAACCGATCCTACGAGCAGTACTTC. V gene TRBV11-2 combines with J gene TRBJ2-7; D remains ambiguous. The CDR3 is 15 residues long. CDR1 and CDR2 (germline): SGHAT, FQNNGV. V was shortened by 7 bases and J by 1 base, with 17 bases between the two germline ends.

The chain combines TRBV7-9 with TRBJ2-3, with D hard to call. CDR3 length equals 12 residues. The germline V gene has CDR1 SEHNR and CDR2 FQNEAQ (reference sequence). V lost 1 base to trimming and J lost 6 bases, with 5 bases between them. The CDR3, as DNA: TGTGCCAGCAGCTTAGATTTGGATACGCAGTATTTT. This codes for CASSLDLDTQYF.

J is TRBJ2-2 and V is TRBV7-9, with 8 bases aligning to TRBD1. The germline gives CDR1 SEHNR, CDR2 FQNEAQ (reference sequence). V gave up 8 bases and J gave up 4 bases; unmatched junction bases: 12. This CDR3 region has 16 residues. The CDR3 spells CASPDRGEVGTGELFF. CDR3 coding DNA: TGTGCCAGCCCAGACAGGGGTGAGGTTGGCACCGGGGAGCTGTTTTTT.

The chain joins TRBV6-5 to TRBJ1-5; TRBD1 matches at 9 bases. CDR1 is MNHEY, CDR2 SVGAGI, per germline. The CDR3 runs to 14 residues. V shed 5 bases and J 7 bases; nucleotides not matched to a gene: 6. The CDR3, as DNA: TGTGCCAGCAGTCCGGGACAGGGACGACAGCCCCAGCATTTT. This translates into CASSPGQGRQPQHF.

The chain uses TRBV27 and TRBJ1-6; D is uncertain. Trimming cost V 3 bases and J 6 bases, with 18 bases left between them. Per the germline V gene, CDR1 is MNHEY and CDR2 is SMNVEV (reference sequence). The CDR3 is 17 residues long. The CDR3 sequence is CASSLAAFPLINSPLHF. The CDR3 DNA is TGTGCCAGCAGTTTGGCGGCCTTTCCCCTAATTAATTCACCCCTCCACTTT.

This clone was counted a few times. This chain connects TRBV19 to TRBJ2-1; unclear D gene. Germline CDR1 and CDR2: LNHDA and SQIVND (reference sequence). The CDR3 totals 16 residues. Trimming shortened V by 0 bases and J by 4 bases, and 13 bases separated the two germline ends. CDR3 sequence (DNA): TGTGCCAGTAGTATAGATCCAGGCAGTAGTTACAATGAGCAGTTCTTC. Translated, it gives CASSIDPGSSYNEQFF.

This chain connects TRBV2 to TRBJ1-4; no definite D call. The CDR3 has 15 amino acids. The V end lost 6 bases, the J end lost 0 bases, and 11 bases lay between the germline ends. Germline V gene data show CDR1 as SNHLY and CDR2 as FYNNEI. For the CDR3, the DNA is TGTGCCAGCAGCGGATGGTTATCAACTAATGAAAAACTGTTTTTT. Residues: CASSGWLSTNEKLFF. The whole variable domain, remainder taken from reference TRBV2 and TRBJ1-4, is EPEVTQTPSHQVTQMGQEVILRCVPISNHLYFYWYRQILGQKVEFLVSFYNNEISEKSEIFDDQFSVERPDGSNFTLKIRSTKLEDSAMYFCASSGWLSTNEKLFFGSGTQLSVL.

The CDR3 bases are TGCGCCAGCAGCCAAGACCCTTCAGGGAGCTCTGGAAACACCATATATTTT. Translated, it gives CASSQDPSGSSGNTIYF. The chain recombines TRBV4-3 with TRBJ1-3; TRBD1 might be the D (5 bases). This CDR3 comprises 17 residues. Trimming pared 0 bases from V and 0 bases from J, leaving 12 bases between. Germline V gene sequence: CDR1 LGHNA, CDR2 YSLEER.

The chain carries TRBV5-1 and TRBJ1-6, with D perhaps TRBD1 (5 bases). Looked up from germline, CDR1 is SGHRS and CDR2 is YFSETQ. The CDR3 consists of 15 residues. The V end lost 5 bases, the J end lost 8 bases, and 17 bases lay between the germline ends. CDR3 region: CASRLVTGSDSPLHF. The CDR3 region has the DNA TGCGCCAGCAGGCTTGTTACAGGATCGGATTCACCCCTCCACTTT.

This chain joins TRBV27 and TRBJ2-7; 9 bases align to TRBD2. V was pared by 8 bases and J by 4 bases, with 6 bases of the junction left unmatched. Per germline, CDR1 MNHEY and CDR2 SMNVEV (reference sequence). The CDR3 has 13 residues. The CDR3 reads CASGIAGAYEQYF. In DNA, the CDR3 is TGTGCCAGCGGGATAGCGGGAGCGTACGAGCAGTACTTC.

This clone was detected only once. The chain combines TRBV2 with TRBJ1-2, with D uncertain. Trimming removed 6 bases at V and 5 bases at J, with 13 bases between. Per the germline V gene, CDR1 is SNHLY and CDR2 is FYNNEI. CDR3 length equals 13 residues. The CDR3 DNA reads as TGTGCCAGCAGCAAATCAATAGGGTATGGCTACACCTTC. It codes for CASSKSIGYGYTF.

The V gene is TRBV27, the J gene TRBJ2-2; D gene ambiguous. The CDR3 consists of 12 residues. The ends were cut back, 3 bases at V and 4 bases at J, with 3 bases in the middle. CDR1 MNHEY and CDR2 SMNVEV come from the germline V gene (reference sequence). The CDR3 reads CASSLPTGELFF. Here the CDR3 DNA reads TGTGCCAGCAGTTTGCCCACCGGGGAGCTGTTTTTT.